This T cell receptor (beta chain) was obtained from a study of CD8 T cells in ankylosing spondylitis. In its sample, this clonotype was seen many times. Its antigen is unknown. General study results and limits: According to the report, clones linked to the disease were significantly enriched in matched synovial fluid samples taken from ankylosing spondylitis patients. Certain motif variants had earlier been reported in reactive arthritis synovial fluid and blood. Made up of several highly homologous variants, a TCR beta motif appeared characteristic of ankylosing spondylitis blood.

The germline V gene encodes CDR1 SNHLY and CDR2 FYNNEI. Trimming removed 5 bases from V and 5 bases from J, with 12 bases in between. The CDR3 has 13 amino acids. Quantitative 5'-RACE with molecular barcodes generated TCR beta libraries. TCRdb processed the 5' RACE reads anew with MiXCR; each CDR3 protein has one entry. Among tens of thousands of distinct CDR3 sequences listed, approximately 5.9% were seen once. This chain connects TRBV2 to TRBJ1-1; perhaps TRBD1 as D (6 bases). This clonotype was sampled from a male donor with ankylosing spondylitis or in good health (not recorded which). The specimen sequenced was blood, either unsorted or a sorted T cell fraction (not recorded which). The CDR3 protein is CASSQQGKTEAFF. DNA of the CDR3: TGTGCCAGCAGTCAACAGGGAAAGACTGAAGCTTTCTTT.